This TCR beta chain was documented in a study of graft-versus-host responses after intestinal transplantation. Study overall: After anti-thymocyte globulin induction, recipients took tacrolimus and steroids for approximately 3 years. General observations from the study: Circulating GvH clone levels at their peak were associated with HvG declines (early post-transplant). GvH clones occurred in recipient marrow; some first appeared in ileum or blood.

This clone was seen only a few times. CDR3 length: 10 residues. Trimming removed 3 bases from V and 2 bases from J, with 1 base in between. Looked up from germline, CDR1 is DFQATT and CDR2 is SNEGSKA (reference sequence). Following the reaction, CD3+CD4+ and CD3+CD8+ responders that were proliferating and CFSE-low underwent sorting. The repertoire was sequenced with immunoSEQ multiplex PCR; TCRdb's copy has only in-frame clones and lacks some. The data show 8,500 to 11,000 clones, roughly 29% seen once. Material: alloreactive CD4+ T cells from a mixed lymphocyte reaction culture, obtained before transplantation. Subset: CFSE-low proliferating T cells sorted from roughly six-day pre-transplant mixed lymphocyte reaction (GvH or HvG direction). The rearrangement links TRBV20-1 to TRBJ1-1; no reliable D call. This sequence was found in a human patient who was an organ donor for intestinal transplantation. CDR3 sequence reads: CSASNTEAFF. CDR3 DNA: TGCAGTGCTAGCAACACTGAAGCTTTCTTT.